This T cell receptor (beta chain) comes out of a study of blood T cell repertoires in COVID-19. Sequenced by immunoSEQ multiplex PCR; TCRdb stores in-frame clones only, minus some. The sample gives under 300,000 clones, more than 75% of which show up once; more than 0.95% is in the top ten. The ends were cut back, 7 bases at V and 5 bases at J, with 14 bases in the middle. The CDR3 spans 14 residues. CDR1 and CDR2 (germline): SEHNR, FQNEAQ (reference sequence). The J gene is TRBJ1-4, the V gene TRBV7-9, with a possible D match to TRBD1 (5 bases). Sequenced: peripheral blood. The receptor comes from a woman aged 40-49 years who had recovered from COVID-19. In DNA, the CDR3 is TGTGCCAGCACCAACGGGGGGGGAAATGAAAAACTGTTTTTT. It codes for CASTNGGGNEKLFF.